The source of this T cell receptor beta chain is a study of blood T cell repertoires in COVID-19. The overall study: PBMCs, B-cell-depleted T cells, or T cells provided the cDNA or gDNA that made up the material.

CDR3 length equals 19 residues. In the authors' workflow: Estimation of nucleated cell counts was performed using reference gene primer amplification. Data came from immunoSEQ multiplex PCR; TCRdb stores just in-frame clones and leaves some out. Clonal size and the V and J genes are those of that table, whereas D and trimming came from the DNA. The sample consists of roughly 350,000 clones, about 87% of them appearing once. Seattle's enrolled individuals joined amid active infection and were then monitored longitudinally. The sequenced material came from peripheral blood. The clonotype originates from a woman aged 45-59 years with COVID-19, enrolled during active disease. V and J are TRBV21-1 and TRBJ1-3; the table's D call, TRBD1, has no DNA check behind it. TRBV21-1 is a recognized pseudogene. CDR3 region: CASSKGAGVGTDSGNTIYF. In DNA, the CDR3 is TGTGCCAGCAGCAAAGGGGCCGGGGTCGGGACAGACTCTGGAAACACCATATATTTT.